The clone carrying this T cell receptor (beta chain) was detected many times. The antigen is unknown. The library was built from roughly 400 ng RNA with molecular barcoded adaptors for alpha/delta and beta/gamma chains. Each CDR3 protein is one row after TCRdb ran MiXCR on the reads. Of 37,000 or so distinct CDR3 sequences in the sample, roughly 13% were seen once. The data were taken from a study of read filtering for tumor transcriptome and immune sequencing. Study information: Per sample, TCR-region reads ranged about 4.05 to 10.27 million by IR-seq, 85 to 1273 by RNA-seq. The study, taken as a whole, reports: Correlation between methods rose after single-read clonotypes were removed. IR-seq captured clonotypes deeper and more reliably than RNA-seq.

The trim removed 5 bases at V and 5 bases at J, leaving 10 bases unmatched. The CDR3 consists of 15 residues. Germline loops: CDR1 MNHEY, CDR2 SMNVEV (reference sequence). This rearrangement joins TRBV27 to TRBJ2-7, with 9 bases aligning to TRBD1. Material: a population of CD138-negative cells sorted from bone marrow. The TCR comes from a donor aged 40 or older with multiple myeloma. The CDR3 nucleotides read TGTGCCAGCAGTAGCTACAGGGGGCGCGGAAACGAGCAGTACTTC. Translated: CASSSYRGRGNEQYF.